This TCR beta chain was obtained from a study of T cell responses to AZD1222 COVID-19 vaccine. About the research overall: Second doses at about 4 or about 12 weeks were pooled.

In germline, CDR1 is MGHRA, CDR2 YSYEKL. The germline V and J ends were trimmed by 4 bases and 4 bases, with 16 bases remaining between them. The length of the CDR3 is 15 residues. TCRdb keeps only in-frame clones here, not all; method: immunoSEQ multiplex PCR. The sample contains some 130,000 clones, 85% to 90% of which appear only once. Sequences were derived from peripheral blood, sampled on day 0 of AZD1222 vaccination. The source of this sequence is an adult in good health. The V gene is TRBV4-1, the J gene TRBJ1-2, with a tentative D call TRBD1 (5 bases). The CDR3 DNA is TGCGCCAGCAGCCCCCTTCCGCAGGGCCCCTATGGCTACACCTTC. Translated, it gives CASSPLPQGPYGYTF.